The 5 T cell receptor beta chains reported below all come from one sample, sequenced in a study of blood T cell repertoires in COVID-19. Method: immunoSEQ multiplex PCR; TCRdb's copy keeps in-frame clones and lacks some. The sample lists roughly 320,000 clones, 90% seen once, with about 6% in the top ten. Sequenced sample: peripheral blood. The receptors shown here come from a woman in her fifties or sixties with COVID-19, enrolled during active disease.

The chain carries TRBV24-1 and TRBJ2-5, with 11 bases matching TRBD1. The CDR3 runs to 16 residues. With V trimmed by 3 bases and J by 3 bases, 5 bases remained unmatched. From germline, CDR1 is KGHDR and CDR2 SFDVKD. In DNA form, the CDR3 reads TGTGCCACCAGTGATATTTTGGGACAGGGGGAAGAGACCCAGTACTTC. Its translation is CATSDILGQGEETQYF.

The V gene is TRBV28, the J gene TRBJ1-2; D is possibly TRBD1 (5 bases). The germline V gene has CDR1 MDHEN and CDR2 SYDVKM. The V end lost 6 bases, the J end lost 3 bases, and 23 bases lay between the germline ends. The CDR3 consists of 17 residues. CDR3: CASSTLPGGLADYGYTF. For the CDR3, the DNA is TGTGCCAGCAGCACACTCCCGGGGGGGTTGGCCGACTATGGCTACACCTTC.

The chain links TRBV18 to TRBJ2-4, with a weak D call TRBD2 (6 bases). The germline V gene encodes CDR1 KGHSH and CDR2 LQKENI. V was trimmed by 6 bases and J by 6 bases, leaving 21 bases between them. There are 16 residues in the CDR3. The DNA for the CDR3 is TGTGCCAGCTCCCAGGTGGGACTTGGGAGCGTAAACATTCAGTACTTC. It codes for CASSQVGLGSVNIQYF.

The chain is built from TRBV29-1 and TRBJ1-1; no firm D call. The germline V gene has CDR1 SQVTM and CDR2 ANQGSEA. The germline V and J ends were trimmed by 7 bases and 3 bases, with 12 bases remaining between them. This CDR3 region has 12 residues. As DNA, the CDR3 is TGCAGCGCCCAGCCGCGGGACACTGAAGCTTTCTTT. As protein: CSAQPRDTEAFF.

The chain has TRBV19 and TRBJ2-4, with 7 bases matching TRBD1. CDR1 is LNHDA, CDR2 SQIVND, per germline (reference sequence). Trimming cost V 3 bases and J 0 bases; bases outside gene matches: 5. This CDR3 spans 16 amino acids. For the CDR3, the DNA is TGTGCCAGTAGTATTAGGGGGCAACTAGCCAAAAACATTCAGTACTTC. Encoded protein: CASSIRGQLAKNIQYF.